This is a list of T cell receptor beta chains from one sample in a study of cytomegalovirus exposure and HLA in healthy donors. Profiled with immunoSEQ multiplex PCR; TCRdb holds only in-frame clones, not every one. The sample shows about 190,000 clones, 70% to 90% of them seen only once. The source material was PBMCs. These receptor sequences come from a woman in her late teens or twenties in good health and CMV-seronegative. CDR3s include the opening cysteine and the closing phenylalanine or tryptophan. Each record gives: clone size, V gene, J gene, D gene, CDR3 protein, CDR3 DNA. D genes are given only for firm matches. A clone size is listed for some rows: how often the clone was seen (once, few, many), or a class if it is expanded.

abundance: .
v_gene: TRBV2
j_gene: TRBJ2-1
d_gene: .
CDR3aa: CASSVRGVDEQFF
CDR3nt: TGTGCCAGCAGTGTTCGGGGAGTGGATGAGCAGTTCTTC

abundance: .
v_gene: TRBV13
j_gene: TRBJ2-7
d_gene: TRBD1
CDR3aa: CASSFGQGNYEQYF
CDR3nt: TGTGCCAGCAGCTTCGGACAGGGGAACTACGAGCAGTACTTC

abundance: .
v_gene: TRBV7-2
j_gene: TRBJ2-7
d_gene: TRBD2
CDR3aa: CASTFGRSGGEQYF
CDR3nt: TGTGCCAGCACCTTTGGGAGGTCCGGGGGGGAGCAGTACTTC

abundance: .
v_gene: TRBV4-1
j_gene: TRBJ2-3
d_gene: .
CDR3aa: CASSRLSGVRTSTDTQYF
CDR3nt: TGCGCCAGCAGCCGACTTTCCGGGGTCAGGACTAGCACAGATACGCAGTATTTT

abundance: once
v_gene: TRBV7-9
j_gene: TRBJ2-3
d_gene: .
CDR3aa: CASSYSGQTLTDTQYF
CDR3nt: TGTGCCAGCAGCTATTCCGGACAGACTCTTACAGATACGCAGTATTTT

abundance: .
v_gene: TRBV30
j_gene: TRBJ2-7
d_gene: .
CDR3aa: CAWRRGTYEQYF
CDR3nt: TGTGCCTGGAGGCGGGGCACCTACGAGCAGTACTTC

abundance: .
v_gene: TRBV28
j_gene: TRBJ2-7
d_gene: TRBD1
CDR3aa: CASSPAASGGEQYF
CDR3nt: TGTGCCAGCAGTCCGGCGGCGTCAGGGGGTGAGCAGTACTTC

abundance: .
v_gene: TRBV29-1
j_gene: TRBJ2-3
d_gene: .
CDR3aa: CSVEADTHTDTQYF
CDR3nt: TGCAGCGTTGAGGCCGACACCCACACAGATACGCAGTATTTT

abundance: .
v_gene: TRBV29-1
j_gene: TRBJ1-1
d_gene: .
CDR3aa: CSVASLDNTEAFF
CDR3nt: TGCAGCGTTGCATCTCTAGACAACACTGAAGCTTTCTTT

abundance: once
v_gene: TRBV7-9
j_gene: TRBJ2-7
d_gene: TRBD1
CDR3aa: CASSATQGASEQYF
CDR3nt: TGTGCCAGCAGCGCAACACAGGGGGCGAGCGAGCAGTACTTC

abundance: few
v_gene: TRBV30
j_gene: TRBJ1-6
d_gene: TRBD1
CDR3aa: CAWGTGGNSPLHF
CDR3nt: TGTGCCTGGGGGACAGGGGGAAATTCACCCCTCCACTTT

abundance: .
v_gene: TRBV28
j_gene: TRBJ2-7
d_gene: .
CDR3aa: CASSPPGSVPYEQYF
CDR3nt: TGTGCCAGCAGTCCCCCCGGTTCCGTTCCCTACGAGCAGTACTTC

abundance: .
v_gene: TRBV5-1
j_gene: TRBJ1-2
d_gene: .
CDR3aa: CASSSGGSNYGYTF
CDR3nt: TGCGCCAGCAGCTCGGGTGGAAGTAACTATGGCTACACCTTC

abundance: few
v_gene: TRBV6-5
j_gene: TRBJ2-2
d_gene: .
CDR3aa: CASRPNPLRTGELFF
CDR3nt: TGTGCCAGCAGACCCAACCCCCTCCGGACCGGGGAGCTGTTTTTT

abundance: .
v_gene: TRBV5-6
j_gene: TRBJ1-4
d_gene: .
CDR3aa: CASSRLTGSSNEKLFF
CDR3nt: TGTGCCAGCAGCCGATTAACAGGTTCTTCTAATGAAAAACTGTTTTTT

abundance: .
v_gene: TRBV25-1
j_gene: TRBJ2-3
d_gene: .
CDR3aa: CASSATDTQYF
CDR3nt: TGTGCCAGCAGTGCTACAGATACGCAGTATTTT

abundance: .
v_gene: TRBV27
j_gene: TRBJ1-2
d_gene: TRBD1
CDR3aa: CASSLSAGGIGYGYTF
CDR3nt: TGTGCCAGCAGTCTATCGGCAGGGGGCATAGGCTATGGCTACACCTTC

abundance: .
v_gene: TRBV5-1
j_gene: TRBJ2-7
d_gene: .
CDR3aa: CASSLADRSYEQYF
CDR3nt: TGCGCCAGCAGCTTGGCCGACAGGTCCTACGAGCAGTACTTC

abundance: .
v_gene: TRBV30
j_gene: TRBJ1-5
d_gene: .
CDR3aa: CAWSVENNQPQHF
CDR3nt: TGTGCCTGGAGTGTCGAGAACAATCAGCCCCAGCATTTT

abundance: few
v_gene: TRBV7-2
j_gene: TRBJ2-7
d_gene: .
CDR3aa: CASSLPKGEGTWGHEQYF
CDR3nt: TGTGCCAGCAGCTTACCCAAGGGAGAGGGGACATGGGGGCACGAGCAGTACTTC

abundance: .
v_gene: TRBV2
j_gene: TRBJ1-1
d_gene: TRBD1
CDR3aa: CASGGQGLSAFF
CDR3nt: TGTGCCAGCGGGGGACAGGGATTGTCAGCTTTCTTT

abundance: .
v_gene: TRBV4-1
j_gene: TRBJ2-3
d_gene: TRBD2
CDR3aa: CASSQDTSGIADTQYF
CDR3nt: TGCGCCAGCAGCCAAGATACTAGCGGGATCGCAGATACGCAGTATTTT

abundance: few
v_gene: TRBV7-2
j_gene: TRBJ2-3
d_gene: .
CDR3aa: CASSLVSTDTQYF
CDR3nt: TGTGCCAGCAGCTTAGTATCCACAGATACGCAGTATTTT

abundance: .
v_gene: TRBV6-5
j_gene: TRBJ1-4
d_gene: TRBD1
CDR3aa: CASSYSLQGAGEKLFF
CDR3nt: TGTGCCAGCAGTTACTCACTACAGGGGGCGGGGGAAAAACTGTTTTTT

abundance: once
v_gene: TRBV4-1
j_gene: TRBJ2-1
d_gene: TRBD2
CDR3aa: CASSRGGLALLGNEQFF
CDR3nt: TGCGCCAGCAGCCGGGGCGGACTAGCCCTACTCGGCAATGAGCAGTTCTTC

abundance: few
v_gene: TRBV6-1
j_gene: TRBJ2-5
d_gene: TRBD2
CDR3aa: CASSDEAGGSETQYF
CDR3nt: TGTGCCAGCAGTGATGAAGCGGGGGGAAGTGAGACCCAGTACTTC

abundance: .
v_gene: TRBV10-2
j_gene: TRBJ1-4
d_gene: TRBD1
CDR3aa: CASRVGQAGEKLFF
CDR3nt: TGCGCCAGCAGAGTGGGACAGGCGGGAGAAAAACTGTTTTTT

abundance: few
v_gene: TRBV6-1
j_gene: TRBJ2-2
d_gene: .
CDR3aa: CASSDTGATGELFF
CDR3nt: TGTGCCAGCAGTGATACAGGAGCCACCGGGGAGCTGTTTTTT

abundance: .
v_gene: TRBV6-4
j_gene: TRBJ1-1
d_gene: .
CDR3aa: CASRGTVNTEAFF
CDR3nt: TGTGCCAGCAGAGGTACAGTGAACACTGAAGCTTTCTTT

abundance: .
v_gene: TRBV7-2
j_gene: TRBJ2-7
d_gene: TRBD1
CDR3aa: CASSPTGAYEQYF
CDR3nt: TGTGCCAGCAGCCCGACAGGGGCCTACGAGCAGTACTTC

abundance: .
v_gene: TRBV12-5
j_gene: TRBJ2-1
d_gene: TRBD1
CDR3aa: CASGFGTSWDSSYNEQFF
CDR3nt: TGTGCTAGTGGTTTTGGTACCAGTTGGGACAGCTCCTACAATGAGCAGTTCTTC

abundance: .
v_gene: TRBV6-5
j_gene: TRBJ2-7
d_gene: .
CDR3aa: CASSYHYRDYEQYF
CDR3nt: TGTGCCAGCAGTTACCACTACAGGGATTACGAGCAGTACTTC

abundance: .
v_gene: TRBV5-1
j_gene: TRBJ2-5
d_gene: .
CDR3aa: CASSLAPGGQGETQYF
CDR3nt: TGCGCCAGCAGCTTGGCCCCAGGGGGGCAAGGAGAGACCCAGTACTTC

abundance: .
v_gene: TRBV15
j_gene: TRBJ2-7
d_gene: TRBD2
CDR3aa: CATSGGGSGPSYEQYF
CDR3nt: TGTGCCACCAGCGGGGGGGGGAGCGGGCCCTCCTACGAGCAGTACTTC

abundance: .
v_gene: TRBV18
j_gene: TRBJ1-4
d_gene: TRBD1
CDR3aa: CTSSPDRAVGEKLFF
CDR3nt: TGTACCAGCTCACCGGACAGGGCGGTGGGCGAAAAACTGTTTTTT

abundance: .
v_gene: TRBV10-2
j_gene: TRBJ2-2
d_gene: TRBD2
CDR3aa: CASSEEGGLAGGTNTGELFF
CDR3nt: TGCGCCAGCAGTGAGGAAGGCGGACTAGCGGGAGGCACGAACACCGGGGAGCTGTTTTTT

abundance: .
v_gene: TRBV4-1
j_gene: TRBJ1-4
d_gene: .
CDR3aa: CASSIRQALNEKLFF
CDR3nt: TGCGCCAGCAGCATCCGACAGGCACTTAATGAAAAACTGTTTTTT

abundance: .
v_gene: TRBV30
j_gene: TRBJ1-6
d_gene: .
CDR3aa: CAWSGQSDSPLHF
CDR3nt: TGTGCCTGGAGTGGGCAGTCCGATTCACCCCTCCACTTT

abundance: few
v_gene: TRBV7-9
j_gene: TRBJ1-6
d_gene: .
CDR3aa: CASSQGRDAPLHF
CDR3nt: TGTGCCAGCAGCCAAGGGAGGGACGCACCCCTCCACTTT

abundance: .
v_gene: TRBV4-1
j_gene: TRBJ2-1
d_gene: TRBD2
CDR3aa: CASSPGLAGLRNEQFF
CDR3nt: TGCGCCAGCAGCCCAGGACTAGCGGGGTTGCGCAATGAGCAGTTCTTC

abundance: .
v_gene: TRBV29-1
j_gene: TRBJ2-1
d_gene: .
CDR3aa: CSVQAGDGEQFF
CDR3nt: TGCAGCGTGCAAGCAGGGGACGGTGAGCAGTTCTTC

abundance: .
v_gene: TRBV19
j_gene: TRBJ2-1
d_gene: .
CDR3aa: CASTKTGNEQFF
CDR3nt: TGTGCCAGTACCAAAACAGGGAATGAGCAGTTCTTC

abundance: .
v_gene: TRBV11-1
j_gene: TRBJ1-1
d_gene: .
CDR3aa: CASSPRKGGRAEAFF
CDR3nt: TGTGCCAGCAGCCCCCGAAAAGGAGGACGCGCTGAAGCTTTCTTT

abundance: .
v_gene: TRBV18
j_gene: TRBJ1-5
d_gene: .
CDR3aa: CASSLQGNQPQHF
CDR3nt: TGTGCCAGCTCACTCCAGGGAAATCAGCCCCAGCATTTT

abundance: .
v_gene: TRBV7-9
j_gene: TRBJ1-2
d_gene: TRBD1
CDR3aa: CSSSFRQGEANYGYTF
CDR3nt: TGTTCCAGCAGCTTCCGACAGGGGGAAGCTAACTATGGCTACACCTTC

abundance: .
v_gene: TRBV7-9
j_gene: TRBJ2-1
d_gene: TRBD2
CDR3aa: CASSRTSGTSYNEQFF
CDR3nt: TGTGCCAGCAGCCGGACTAGCGGTACCTCCTACAATGAGCAGTTCTTC

abundance: .
v_gene: TRBV5-6
j_gene: TRBJ2-1
d_gene: TRBD2
CDR3aa: CASSRGVTTEQFF
CDR3nt: TGTGCCAGCAGCCGGGGGGTGACAACTGAGCAGTTCTTC

abundance: .
v_gene: TRBV27
j_gene: TRBJ1-2
d_gene: .
CDR3aa: CASSPRVFPYGYTF
CDR3nt: TGTGCCAGCAGTCCGAGGGTCTTCCCCTATGGCTACACCTTC

abundance: .
v_gene: TRBV29-1
j_gene: TRBJ2-6
d_gene: TRBD1
CDR3aa: CSVTGQGSTGANVLTF
CDR3nt: TGCAGCGTGACCGGACAGGGAAGTACTGGGGCCAACGTCCTGACTTTC